This T cell receptor beta chain was captured by sequencing in a study of post-analysis software for immune sequencing data (dated by TCRdb to between 2014 and 2016). As for the study more broadly: Disease courses on record covered relapsing-remitting, secondary progressive and progressive-relapsing multiple sclerosis, though some patients had no subtype annotation. The multiple sclerosis patient repertoires were compared with about a dozen previously published healthy control repertoires from donors aged about 6 to 26 years. A subset of samples was prepared in parallel using single-end sample barcoding, then pooled and co-amplified after Illumina adapter ligation. On the study overall, not on this receptor specifically: Direct clustering with F measure revealed strong co-clustering of samples prepared in the same batch, which led to a batch-effect correction. Normalized Chao1 diversity was significantly lower in multiple sclerosis patients than controls, suggesting substantial peripheral T-cell clonal expansion. The control group was slightly older than the multiple sclerosis patient group. Four to six TRBV segments, including TRBV5-6, TRBV5-1 and TRBV20-1, were significantly more frequent in patients than controls.

To demonstrate the VDJtools post-analysis software, the study profiled TCR beta repertoires from the peripheral blood of some 13 young patients with multiple sclerosis. The multiple sclerosis patients were children and adolescents between about 6 and 16 years of age. The germline V end is reduced by 7 bases and the J end by 6 bases; junction bases left unmatched: 5. Via the germline V gene, CDR1 is SGHRS and CDR2 YFSETQ. The CDR3 runs 12 residues from the cysteine to the phenylalanine. Of the read, only the CDR3 DNA is kept; its 36 bases are in frame from base 1. The protocol used for the library was PCR. TCRdb names Illumina HiSeq 2500 as the instrument used. To reduce PCR and sequencing biases, unique molecular identifiers were built into the TCR beta cDNA libraries. Some 500,000 cDNA molecules were obtained per 1 to 10 million input T cells, so each molecule approximated one T cell. Patient libraries were prepared and sequenced with the same protocol used for the earlier healthy control dataset. Samples belonging to the same batch were prepared together, multiplexed and sequenced on a shared HiSeq lane. On the authors' methods: MIGEC handled the raw barcoded reads, throwing out single-read molecular identifier groups before consensus assembly and CDR3 extraction. Clonotype tables were post-analysed with VDJtools, and diversity was normalized by down-sampling all datasets to the smallest sample size. Repertoire overlap clustering matched CDR3 amino acid but not nucleotide sequences to correct batch-related cross-sample contamination. Through fastp at Q25 and MiXCR, TCRdb rebuilt clones from the public reads, retaining in-frame beta chains. For every CDR3 protein sequence, its rows merge into one entry that carries the most common genes and DNA. TCRdb's processing, not the authors' own work, is the source of the V and J calls. The sample table records hundreds of thousands of distinct CDR3 sequences; approximately 57% of these occur just once. Jointly, the top ten make up approximately 4.5% of the sample.

Worth noting for this clonotype: The antigen this receptor binds is unknown. Qualities for individual bases were not recorded, and no much larger clone is one base off.

The sequenced sample consisted of blood. The sequence is built from TRBV5-1 and TRBJ1-2, and 8 bases in between align with TRBD1. The sequence was collected from a girl between 5 and 17 years old with multiple sclerosis. CDR3 sequence: CASGQDRDGYTF. The nucleotide sequence reads as follows: TGCGCCAGCGGTCAGGACAGGGATGGCTACACCTTC. Here the CDR3 is joined to the reference TRBV5-1 and TRBJ1-2 genes, and the full variable domain is: KAGVTQTPRYLIKTRGQQVTLSCSPISGHRSVSWYQQTPGQGLQFLFEYFSETQRNKGNFPGRFSGRQFSNSRSEMNVSTLELGDSALYLCASGQDRDGYTFGSGTRLTVV.